A single sample gave rise to the 16 T cell receptor beta chains below, sequenced in a study of human T cells and chemical hapten exposure. Time point in this sample: patch test 1, 2 weeks after DPC sensitization. As for treatment: therapeutic diphenylcyclopropenone sensitization with weekly scalp DPC. Using its own MiXCR run on the RACE reads, TCRdb lists one record per CDR3 protein. The table records 300,000 to 350,000 distinct CDR3 sequences, 6% to 8.5% of them present only once. The sequencing used whole blood, collected in connection with sensitization to the hapten diphenylcyclopropenone (DPC). These receptors were collected from a woman younger than 30 with alopecia areata. Some clones in this sample may be carry-over from other donors' samples.

This chain connects TRBV7-2 to TRBJ2-7, with D unresolved. Per the germline V gene, CDR1 is SGHTA and CDR2 is FQGNSA. Trimming took off 5 bases at V and 2 bases at J, with 16 bases between the two ends. The CDR3 length is 15 residues. CDR3: CASSPGPTSAYEQYF. CDR3 DNA: TGTGCCAGCAGCCCTGGGCCGACCTCGGCCTACGAGCAGTACTTC.

There are many counts of this clonotype. CDR3 nucleotides: TGCAGTGCTAGCTCTACTCGCGAAGCTTTCTTT. It yields the protein CSASSTREAFF. V and J are TRBV20-1 and TRBJ1-1, with D unclear. This CDR3 contains 11 residues. The germline gives CDR1 DFQATT, CDR2 SNEGSKA (reference sequence). Trimming pared 3 bases from V and 8 bases from J, leaving 10 bases between.

In its sample, this clonotype was seen a few times. This chain connects TRBV10-3 to TRBJ2-7; possible D gene TRBD1, 5 bases. This CDR3 comprises 14 residues. V shed 5 bases and J shed 0 bases, with 11 bases lying between them. The germline CDR1 and CDR2 sequences are ENHRY and SYGVKD. CDR3 sequence reads: CAISLQVSSYEQYF. CDR3 nucleotides: TGTGCCATCAGTTTACAGGTGAGCTCCTACGAGCAGTACTTC.

This clonotype was detected ten times or more. This chain joins TRBV6-5 and TRBJ1-2; the match to TRBD1 covers 10 bases. The ends lost 2 bases at V and 9 bases at J; junction bases unmatched: 3. Germline V lookup: CDR1 MNHEY, CDR2 SVGAGI. The CDR3 loop spans 13 amino acids. CDR3 sequence (DNA): TGTGCCAGCAGTTACCGGGACAGGGGAAGCTACACCTTC. Its protein product is CASSYRDRGSYTF.

This clonotype was seen at least ten times. The rearrangement links TRBV7-2 to TRBJ2-3; no clear D. CDR1 is SGHTA and CDR2 is FQGNSA in the germline V gene. V was clipped by 3 bases and J by 2 bases, with 9 bases between them. The CDR3 length is 14 residues. CDR3 coding DNA: TGTGCCAGCAGCTTCATCACTTACACAGATACGCAGTATTTT. Its translation is CASSFITYTDTQYF.

The sample holds many counts of this clonotype. This chain joins TRBV6-5 and TRBJ2-3; D is ambiguous. The CDR3 covers 13 residues. V lost 2 bases, J lost 6 bases, and 9 bases lay in between. Germline CDR1 MNHEY, CDR2 SVGAGI. CDR3 bases: TGTGCCAGCAGTTACAACGTTGGGGATACGCAGTATTTT. This translates into CASSYNVGDTQYF.

The gene calls are TRBV27 and TRBJ1-4; a weak D match, TRBD1 (6 bases). The germline V and J ends were trimmed by 6 bases and 7 bases, with 12 bases remaining between them. CDR3 size: 13 residues. The germline V gene has CDR1 MNHEY and CDR2 SMNVEV (reference sequence). CDR3 residues: CASRYRDGEKLFF. CDR3 coding DNA: TGTGCCAGCAGGTACAGGGACGGTGAAAAACTGTTTTTT. The full variable domain, with the rest looked up from reference TRBV27 and TRBJ1-4, is EAQVTQNPRYLITVTGKKLTVTCSQNMNHEYMSWYRQDPGLGLRQIYYSMNVEVTDKGDVPEGYKVSRKEKRNFPLILESPSPNQTSLYFCASRYRDGEKLFFGSGTQLSVL.

There are a few counts of this clonotype. Here the CDR3 DNA reads TGCGCCAGCACTCCCGGGACTAGCGGTTACAATGAGCAGTTCTTC. This translates into CASTPGTSGYNEQFF. The chain recombines TRBV5-1 with TRBJ2-1, with TRBD2 matching over 11 bases. The CDR3 spans 15 residues. With 6 bases clipped from V and 4 bases from J, the junction kept 6 bases outside the gene matches. The germline V gene has CDR1 SGHRS and CDR2 YFSETQ.

This clonotype was counted many times. J is TRBJ2-7 and V is TRBV5-1; D may match TRBD1 or TRBD2 (5 bases each). Between the trimmed V and J ends, which lost 5 bases and 5 bases, there was a span of 17 bases. Germline CDR1 reads SGHRS; CDR2 reads YFSETQ. The CDR3 length is 14 residues. As DNA, the CDR3 is TGCGCCAGCAGTCTTTCCGGGACGGTCAACGAGCAGTACTTC. Translated: CASSLSGTVNEQYF.

The genes are TRBV4-1 and TRBJ2-1; D may be TRBD1 (6 bases). Trimming removed 8 bases at V and 9 bases at J, with 20 bases between. The germline V gene has CDR1 MGHRA and CDR2 YSYEKL. There are 14 residues in the CDR3. CDR3 sequence (DNA): TGCGCCAGCTCAACGTTAACCCAGGGGCCTGAGCAGTTCTTC. Residues: CASSTLTQGPEQFF.

This clonotype was observed a few times. This chain links TRBV20-1 with TRBJ1-5, with D possibly being TRBD1 (5 bases). Germline V gene lookup returns CDR1 DFQATT and CDR2 SNEGSKA (reference sequence). V lost 6 bases and J 5 bases, leaving 23 bases between the germline ends. CDR3 size: 16 residues. This CDR3 reads CSAPKGRPAWDQPQHF. The CDR3 region has the DNA TGCAGTGCCCCCAAGGGGAGACCCGCATGGGATCAGCCCCAGCATTTT.

This clonotype was seen repeatedly, ten times or more. One junction end does not reproduce the germline sequence, and a read error may be involved. The chain uses TRBV7-7 and TRBJ2-2; D is perhaps TRBD1 (5 bases). The V gene's germline CDR1 is SSHAT and CDR2 FNYEAQ (reference sequence). This CDR3 spans 13 amino acids. The CDR3 nucleotides are TGTGCTAGCAGTTCCAGGGTATCCGGGGAGCTGTTTTTT. Protein sequence: CASSSRVSGELFF.

This clonotype was picked up a small number of times. The chain carries TRBV7-9 and TRBJ1-4; no definite D call. The CDR3 has 13 residues. Trimming shortened V by 2 bases and J by 8 bases, and 9 bases separated the two germline ends. Germline loops: CDR1 SEHNR, CDR2 FQNEAQ (reference sequence). In DNA, the CDR3 is TGTGCCAGCAGCTTAACCCAATTGGAAAAACTGTTTTTT. The encoded protein is CASSLTQLEKLFF. Filled out from reference TRBV7-9 and TRBJ1-4, the complete variable domain reads DTGVSQNPRHKITKRGQNVTFRCDPISEHNRLYWYRQTLGQGPEFLTYFQNEAQLEKSRLLSDRFSAERPKGSFSTLEIQRTEQGDSAMYLCASSLTQLEKLFFGSGTQLSVL.

The gene calls are TRBV5-1 and TRBJ1-4; D gene uncertain. From germline, CDR1 is SGHRS and CDR2 YFSETQ. The ends were cut back, 5 bases at V and 5 bases at J, with 16 bases in the middle. This CDR3 is 15 amino acids long. The CDR3 region is CASSAEGSGNEKLFF. CDR3 nucleotides: TGCGCCAGCAGTGCCGAGGGATCCGGAAATGAAAAACTGTTTTTT.

The sample holds many counts of this clonotype. This CDR3 is CASSLAGFDETQYF. The CDR3 DNA is TGTGCCAGCAGCTTAGCAGGGTTTGATGAGACCCAGTACTTC. The genes are TRBV7-6 and TRBJ2-5; D gene uncertain. The germline CDR1 and CDR2 sequences are SGHVS and FNYEAQ. CDR3 length: 14 residues. V was cut by 0 bases and J by 5 bases, with 10 bases left in between.

The chain links TRBV28 to TRBJ1-5, with D tentatively TRBD1 (5 bases). The germline CDR1 and CDR2 sequences are MDHEN and SYDVKM. The CDR3 has 16 amino acids. With 3 bases removed from V and 2 bases from J, the gap between germline ends came to 14 bases. CDR3 sequence (DNA): TGTGCCAGCAGTTTTTTAGGGGAGGGGCGCAATCAGCCCCAGCATTTT. Protein product: CASSFLGEGRNQPQHF.